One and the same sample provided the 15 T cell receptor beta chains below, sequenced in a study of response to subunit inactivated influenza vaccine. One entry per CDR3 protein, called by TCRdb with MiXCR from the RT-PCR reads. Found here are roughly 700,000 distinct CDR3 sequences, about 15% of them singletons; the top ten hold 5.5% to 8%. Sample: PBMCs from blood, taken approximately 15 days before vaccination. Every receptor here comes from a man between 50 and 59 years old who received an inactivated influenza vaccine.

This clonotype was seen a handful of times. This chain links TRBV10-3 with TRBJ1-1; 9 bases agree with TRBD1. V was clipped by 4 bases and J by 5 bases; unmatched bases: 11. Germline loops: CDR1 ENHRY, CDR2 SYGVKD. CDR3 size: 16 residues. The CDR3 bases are TGTGCCATCAGTGTTGGGGGGACAGGGCTGGGTACTGAAGCTTTCTTT. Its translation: CAISVGGTGLGTEAFF.

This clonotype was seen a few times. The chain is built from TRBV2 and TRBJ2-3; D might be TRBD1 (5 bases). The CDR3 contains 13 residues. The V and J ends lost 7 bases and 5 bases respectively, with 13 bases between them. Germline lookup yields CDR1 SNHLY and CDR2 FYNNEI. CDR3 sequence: CASTQGVVDTQYF. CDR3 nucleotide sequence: TGTGCCAGCACCCAAGGGGTTGTAGATACGCAGTATTTT.

CDR3 in amino acids: CASSQVSGTGVSNQPQHF. Here the CDR3 DNA reads TGCGCCAGCAGCCAAGTCTCCGGGACAGGGGTTTCCAATCAGCCCCAGCATTTT. This rearrangement joins TRBV4-1 to TRBJ1-5; 10 bases align to TRBD1. The germline CDR1 and CDR2 sequences are MGHRA and YSYEKL. The V gene end was trimmed by 1 base and the J gene end by 3 bases; junction bases not matched to a gene: 9. This CDR3 is built from 18 residues.

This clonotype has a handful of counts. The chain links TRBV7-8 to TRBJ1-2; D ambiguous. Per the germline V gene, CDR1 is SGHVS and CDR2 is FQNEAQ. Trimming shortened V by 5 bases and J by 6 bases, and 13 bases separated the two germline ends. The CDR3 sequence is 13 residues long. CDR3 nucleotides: TGTGCCAGCAGCCATGGGGTCGATGATGGCTACACCTTC. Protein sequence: CASSHGVDDGYTF. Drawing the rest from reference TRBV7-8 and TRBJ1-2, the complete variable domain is GAGVSQSPRYKVAKRGQDVALRCDPISGHVSLFWYQQALGQGPEFLTYFQNEAQLDKSGLPSDRFFAERPEGSVSTLKIQRTQQEDSAVYLCASSHGVDDGYTFGSGTRLTVV.

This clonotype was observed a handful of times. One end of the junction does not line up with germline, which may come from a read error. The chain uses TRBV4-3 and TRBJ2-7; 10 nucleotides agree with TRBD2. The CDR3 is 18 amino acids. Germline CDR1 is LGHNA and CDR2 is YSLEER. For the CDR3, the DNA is TGCGCCAGAAGCCAAGGAGTTTTAGCGGGAGGTTTTATGTGCGAGCAGTACTTC. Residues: CARSQGVLAGGFMCEQYF.

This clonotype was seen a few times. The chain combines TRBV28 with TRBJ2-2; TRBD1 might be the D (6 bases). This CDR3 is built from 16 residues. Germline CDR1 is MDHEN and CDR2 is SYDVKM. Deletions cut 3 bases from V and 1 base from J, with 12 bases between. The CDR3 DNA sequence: TGTGCCAGCAGTTTTTATTTGACAGGGAACACCGGGGAGCTGTTTTTT. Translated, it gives CASSFYLTGNTGELFF.

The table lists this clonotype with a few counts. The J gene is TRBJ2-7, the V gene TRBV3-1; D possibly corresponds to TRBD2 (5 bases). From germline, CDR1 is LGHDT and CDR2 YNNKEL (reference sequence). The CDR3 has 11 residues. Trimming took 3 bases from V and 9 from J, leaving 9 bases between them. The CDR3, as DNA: TGTGCCAGCAGCCAGGGTAGCGTGCAGTACTTC. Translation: CASSQGSVQYF.

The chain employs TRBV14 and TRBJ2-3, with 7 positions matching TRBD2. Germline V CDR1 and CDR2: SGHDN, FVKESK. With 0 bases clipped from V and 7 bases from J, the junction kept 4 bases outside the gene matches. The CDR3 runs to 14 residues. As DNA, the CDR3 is TGTGCCAGCAGCCAAGAGGCGGGAGTATATACGCAGTATTTT. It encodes CASSQEAGVYTQYF.

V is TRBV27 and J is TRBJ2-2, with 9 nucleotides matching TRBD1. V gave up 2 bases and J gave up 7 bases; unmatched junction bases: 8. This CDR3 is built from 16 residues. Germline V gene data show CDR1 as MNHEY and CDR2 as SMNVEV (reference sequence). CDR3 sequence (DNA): TGTGCCAGCAGTTTACCCACAGGGGGCGCAATCGGGGAGCTGTTTTTT. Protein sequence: CASSLPTGGAIGELFF.

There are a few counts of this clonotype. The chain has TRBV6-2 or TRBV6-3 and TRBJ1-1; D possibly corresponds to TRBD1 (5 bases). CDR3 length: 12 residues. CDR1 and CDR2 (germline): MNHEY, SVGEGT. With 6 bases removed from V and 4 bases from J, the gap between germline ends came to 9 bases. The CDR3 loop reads CASRLTGTEAFF. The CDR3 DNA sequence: TGTGCCAGCAGACTAACAGGCACTGAAGCTTTCTTT.

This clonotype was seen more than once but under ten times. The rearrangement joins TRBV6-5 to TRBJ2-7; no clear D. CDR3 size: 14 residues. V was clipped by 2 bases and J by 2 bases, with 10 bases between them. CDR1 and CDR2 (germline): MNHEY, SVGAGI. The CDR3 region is CASSYALGTYEQYF. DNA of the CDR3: TGTGCCAGCAGTTACGCCCTGGGGACCTACGAGCAGTACTTC.

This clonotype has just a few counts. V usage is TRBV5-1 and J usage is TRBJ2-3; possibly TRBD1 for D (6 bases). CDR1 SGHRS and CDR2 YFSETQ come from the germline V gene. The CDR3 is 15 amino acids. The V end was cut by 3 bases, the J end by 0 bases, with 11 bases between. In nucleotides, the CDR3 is TGCGCCAGCAGCTCGGACAGCACTAGCACAGATACGCAGTATTTT. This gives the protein CASSSDSTSTDTQYF.

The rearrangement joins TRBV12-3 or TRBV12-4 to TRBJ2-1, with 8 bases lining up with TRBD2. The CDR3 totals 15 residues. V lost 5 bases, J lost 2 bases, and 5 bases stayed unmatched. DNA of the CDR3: TGTGCCAGCAGTCCCCTGCGGGGGGCCTACAATGAGCAGTTCTTC. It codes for CASSPLRGAYNEQFF.

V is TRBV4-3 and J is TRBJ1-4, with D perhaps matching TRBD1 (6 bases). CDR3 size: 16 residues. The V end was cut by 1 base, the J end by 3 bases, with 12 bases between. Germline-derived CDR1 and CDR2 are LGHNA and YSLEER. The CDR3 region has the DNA TGCGCCAGCAGCCAAGCCCCCCAGGGGCCTAATGAAAAACTGTTTTTT. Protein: CASSQAPQGPNEKLFF.

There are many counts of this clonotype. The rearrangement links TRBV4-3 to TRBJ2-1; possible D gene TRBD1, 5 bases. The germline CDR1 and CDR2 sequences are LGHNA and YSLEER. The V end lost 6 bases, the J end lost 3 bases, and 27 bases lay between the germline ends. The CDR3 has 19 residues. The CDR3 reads CASSPSQEEQGLLYNEQFF. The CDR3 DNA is TGCGCCAGCAGTCCGAGCCAAGAAGAGCAGGGATTGCTCTACAATGAGCAGTTCTTC.